A selection of T cell receptor beta chains follows, all from one sample in a study of beta chain features in type 1 diabetes. Here immunoSEQ multiplex PCR was the method, and the copy in TCRdb shows in-frame clones only, minus some. The sample lists hundreds of thousands of clones; over 13% were seen once. Sequenced sample: naive CD4+ T cells from blood. The source of these receptors is a man in his late teens or twenties with type 1 diabetes. Each CDR3 is given with its conserved first and last residue. D genes are given only for firm matches. Size is stated for part of the rows, as once, few or many counts, or as a class when the clone is expanded.

v_gene: TRBV6-5
d_gene: NA
abundance: few
j_gene: TRBJ1-1
CDR3aa: CASSPNRAQSAFF
CDR3nt: TGTGCCAGCAGTCCGAACAGGGCCCAGAGTGCTTTCTTT

v_gene: TRBV28
d_gene: NA
abundance: NA
j_gene: TRBJ1-3
CDR3aa: CASSLRDTIYF
CDR3nt: TGTGCCAGCAGCCTGAGGGACACCATATATTTT

v_gene: TRBV7-6
d_gene: TRBD2
abundance: NA
j_gene: TRBJ2-1
CDR3aa: CASSLGTNNEQFF
CDR3nt: TGTGCCAGCAGCCTCGGGACTAACAATGAGCAGTTCTTC

v_gene: TRBV4-1
d_gene: NA
abundance: NA
j_gene: TRBJ1-4
CDR3aa: CASSQERSGKLFF
CDR3nt: TGCGCCAGCAGCCAAGAGAGGTCCGGAAAACTGTTTTTT

v_gene: TRBV6-5
d_gene: NA
abundance: few
j_gene: TRBJ2-3
CDR3aa: CASSYGLQGGTDTQYF
CDR3nt: TGTGCCAGCAGTTACGGTCTACAGGGGGGGACAGATACGCAGTATTTT

v_gene: TRBV7-7
d_gene: NA
abundance: NA
j_gene: TRBJ2-2
CDR3aa: CASSRQRTGELFF
CDR3nt: TGTGCTAGCAGTCGACAGCGAACCGGGGAGCTGTTTTTT

v_gene: TRBV5-1
d_gene: NA
abundance: few
j_gene: TRBJ2-1
CDR3aa: CASSGRTTSYNEQFF
CDR3nt: TGCGCCAGCAGCGGTAGGACAACTTCCTACAATGAGCAGTTCTTC

v_gene: TRBV30
d_gene: NA
abundance: NA
j_gene: TRBJ1-1
CDR3aa: CAWTPGGSNTEAFF
CDR3nt: TGTGCCTGGACCCCGGGAGGTTCTAACACTGAAGCTTTCTTT

v_gene: TRBV27
d_gene: TRBD1
abundance: NA
j_gene: TRBJ1-1
CDR3aa: CASSSIGQGNTEAFF
CDR3nt: TGTGCCAGCAGTTCTATCGGACAGGGGAACACTGAAGCTTTCTTT

v_gene: TRBV25-1
d_gene: NA
abundance: few
j_gene: TRBJ2-1
CDR3aa: CASSDTTGLSYNEQFF
CDR3nt: TGTGCCAGCAGTGATACCACGGGGCTGTCCTACAATGAGCAGTTCTTC

v_gene: TRBV29-1
d_gene: NA
abundance: NA
j_gene: TRBJ2-1
CDR3aa: CSVALPRQGRNEQFF
CDR3nt: TGCAGCGTTGCCCTGCCGCGGCAGGGGCGGAATGAGCAGTTCTTC

v_gene: TRBV27
d_gene: NA
abundance: NA
j_gene: TRBJ1-5
CDR3aa: CASSLTWRQPQHF
CDR3nt: TGTGCCAGCAGTTTAACGTGGCGCCAGCCCCAGCATTTT

v_gene: TRBV14
d_gene: TRBD1
abundance: NA
j_gene: TRBJ2-3
CDR3aa: CASSQRMGTGTTDTQYF
CDR3nt: TGTGCCAGCAGCCAAAGAATGGGGACAGGGACGACAGATACGCAGTATTTT

v_gene: TRBV30
d_gene: TRBD2
abundance: NA
j_gene: TRBJ2-1
CDR3aa: CACPQGGSEYEQFF
CDR3nt: TGTGCCTGCCCTCAGGGAGGGTCTGAGTATGAGCAGTTCTTC

v_gene: TRBV30
d_gene: NA
abundance: few
j_gene: TRBJ1-3
CDR3aa: CAWSRSPGNTIYF
CDR3nt: TGTGCCTGGAGTAGAAGTCCTGGAAACACCATATATTTT

v_gene: TRBV7-2
d_gene: TRBD2
abundance: NA
j_gene: TRBJ2-7
CDR3aa: CASSLGLAASYEQYF
CDR3nt: TGTGCCAGCAGCCTAGGACTAGCGGCTTCCTACGAGCAGTACTTC

v_gene: TRBV2
d_gene: TRBD1
abundance: few
j_gene: TRBJ1-4
CDR3aa: CASTDRGREKLFF
CDR3nt: TGTGCCAGCACGGACAGGGGACGTGAAAAACTGTTTTTT

v_gene: TRBV5-4
d_gene: NA
abundance: NA
j_gene: TRBJ2-3
CDR3aa: CASSLGQISTDTQYF
CDR3nt: TGTGCCAGCAGCTTGGGGCAGATCAGCACAGATACGCAGTATTTT

v_gene: TRBV13
d_gene: NA
abundance: many
j_gene: TRBJ2-2
CDR3aa: CASSFQPGELFF
CDR3nt: TGTGCCAGCAGCTTCCAGCCCGGGGAGCTGTTTTTT

v_gene: TRBV7-2
d_gene: NA
abundance: few
j_gene: TRBJ1-1
CDR3aa: CASSLTRDTEAFF
CDR3nt: TGTGCCAGCAGCTTAACGCGCGACACTGAAGCTTTCTTT

v_gene: TRBV14
d_gene: NA
abundance: few
j_gene: TRBJ2-1
CDR3aa: CASSPSSVDEQFF
CDR3nt: TGTGCCAGCAGCCCCAGTTCAGTGGATGAGCAGTTCTTC

v_gene: TRBV30
d_gene: NA
abundance: NA
j_gene: TRBJ2-7
CDR3aa: CAWSQLRYEQYF
CDR3nt: TGTGCCTGGAGCCAACTACGTTACGAGCAGTACTTC

v_gene: TRBV28
d_gene: NA
abundance: few
j_gene: TRBJ2-5
CDR3aa: CASSPPTREETQYF
CDR3nt: TGTGCCAGCAGCCCCCCGACCAGGGAAGAGACCCAGTACTTC

v_gene: TRBV9
d_gene: NA
abundance: NA
j_gene: TRBJ2-3
CDR3aa: CASSVAGLRTDTQYF
CDR3nt: TGTGCCAGCAGCGTAGCAGGCCTGCGCACAGATACGCAGTATTTT

v_gene: TRBV5-1
d_gene: TRBD1
abundance: few
j_gene: TRBJ2-1
CDR3aa: CASSLDRGGTTYNEQFF
CDR3nt: TGCGCCAGCAGCTTGGACAGGGGCGGCACGACCTACAATGAGCAGTTCTTC

v_gene: TRBV4-2
d_gene: NA
abundance: few
j_gene: TRBJ2-3
CDR3aa: CASKHLEAGRTDTQYF
CDR3nt: TGTGCCAGCAAACACTTAGAGGCGGGCCGCACAGATACGCAGTATTTT

v_gene: TRBV30
d_gene: TRBD1
abundance: NA
j_gene: TRBJ1-3
CDR3aa: CAWDRGHGNTIYF
CDR3nt: TGTGCCTGGGACAGGGGGCACGGAAACACCATATATTTT

v_gene: TRBV5-6
d_gene: NA
abundance: NA
j_gene: TRBJ2-7
CDR3aa: CASSLFTYEQYF
CDR3nt: TGTGCCAGCAGCCTCTTTACCTACGAGCAGTACTTC

v_gene: TRBV30
d_gene: TRBD2
abundance: NA
j_gene: TRBJ2-5
CDR3aa: CAWRGTSGRSLLETQYF
CDR3nt: TGTGCCTGGAGGGGGACTAGCGGGAGGAGTTTATTGGAGACCCAGTACTTC